The 4 T cell receptor beta chains below were found in one sample sequenced in a study of blood T cell repertoires in COVID-19. Sequenced by immunoSEQ multiplex PCR; TCRdb stores in-frame clones only, minus some. The sample yields some 490,000 clones, 75% to 90% seen once. Source material: PBMCs or T cells enriched from blood (not recorded which). Receptor source: a woman between 55 and 75 years old who had recovered from COVID-19.

The chain is built from TRBV27 and TRBJ1-2; 10 bases are shared with TRBD1. The CDR3 is 15 amino acids. The J segment lost 7 bases and the V segment lost 4 bases, leaving 9 bases of the junction unmatched. In germline, CDR1 is MNHEY, CDR2 SMNVEV (reference sequence). CDR3 nucleotide sequence: TGTGCCAGCAGTTCGACAGGGGGCGGGGGTGGTGGCTACACCTTC. As protein: CASSSTGGGGGGYTF.

The chain has TRBV19 and TRBJ2-7; TRBD2 is a possible D gene (6 bases). The V gene's germline CDR1 is LNHDA and CDR2 SQIVND (reference sequence). Trimming removed 0 bases from V and 7 bases from J, with 19 bases in between. The CDR3 covers 16 residues. CDR3 protein: CASSIDPTSSRSEQYF. The CDR3 DNA is TGTGCCAGTAGTATAGATCCAACTAGCAGTCGGTCGGAGCAGTACTTC.

A single count supports this clone. The chain uses TRBV5-1 and TRBJ2-3; 7 bases line up with TRBD1. The V and J ends lost 5 bases and 1 base, in that order; junction bases with no gene match: 4. Germline CDR1 is SGHRS and CDR2 is YFSETQ. The CDR3 has 14 residues. This CDR3 is CASRGGRGTDTQYF. The DNA for the CDR3 is TGCGCCAGCAGAGGGGGCAGAGGCACAGATACGCAGTATTTT. Based on the CDR3 plus reference TRBV5-1 and TRBJ2-3, the full variable domain is KAGVTQTPRYLIKTRGQQVTLSCSPISGHRSVSWYQQTPGQGLQFLFEYFSETQRNKGNFPGRFSGRQFSNSRSEMNVSTLELGDSALYLCASRGGRGTDTQYFGPGTRLTVL.

V is TRBV30 and J is TRBJ2-1, with 11 bases lining up with TRBD1. The CDR3 sequence is 16 residues long. Looked up from germline, CDR1 is GTSNPN and CDR2 is SVGIG (reference sequence). Losses at the gene ends were 2 bases for V and 7 bases for J; bases not matched to a gene: 10. CDR3 region: CAWSSPGQGVLNEQFF. In nucleotides, the CDR3 is TGTGCCTGGAGTTCCCCGGGACAGGGGGTACTGAATGAGCAGTTCTTC.